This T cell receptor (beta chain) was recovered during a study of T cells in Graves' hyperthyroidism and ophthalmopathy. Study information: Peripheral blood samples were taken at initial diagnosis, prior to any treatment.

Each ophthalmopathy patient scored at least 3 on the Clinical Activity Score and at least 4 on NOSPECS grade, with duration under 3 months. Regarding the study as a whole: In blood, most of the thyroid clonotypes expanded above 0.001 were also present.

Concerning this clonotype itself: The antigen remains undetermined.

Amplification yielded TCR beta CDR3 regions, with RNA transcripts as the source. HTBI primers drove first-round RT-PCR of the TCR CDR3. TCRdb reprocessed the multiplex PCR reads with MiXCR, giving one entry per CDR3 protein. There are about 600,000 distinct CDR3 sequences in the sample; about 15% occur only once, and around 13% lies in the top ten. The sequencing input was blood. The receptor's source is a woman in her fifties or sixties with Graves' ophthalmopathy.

DNA for the CDR3: TGTGCCAGCAGTCTGGACACCCCGGACTATGGCTACACCTTC. It specifies CASSLDTPDYGYTF. The chain joins TRBV5-6 to TRBJ1-2, with D possibly being TRBD1 (5 bases). The CDR3 length is 14 residues. V was pared by 5 bases and J by 3 bases, with 14 bases between. Germline assignment: CDR1 SGHDT and CDR2 YYEEEE.